This is a list of T cell receptor beta chains from one sample in a study of blood T cell repertoires in COVID-19. Generated by immunoSEQ multiplex PCR, the TCRdb table keeps only in-frame clones and is missing some. The sample includes roughly 120,000 clones, about 85% of them seen just once. The sample consisted of peripheral blood. The receptors were sampled from a human donor in a cohort sampled during active COVID-19. Both conserved end residues are trimmed from each CDR3.

V gene: TRBV4-2; CDR3 protein: ASGPAGGPEAF
V gene: TRBV11-2; CDR3 protein: ASSLGPGTAAYEQY
V gene: TRBV7-9; CDR3 protein: ASSFSGLAPKTQY
V gene: TRBV27; CDR3 protein: ASSLVSRGNNSPLH
V gene: TRBV3-1/TRBV3-2; CDR3 protein: ASSQERGSYTDTQY
V gene: TRBV12-3/TRBV12-4; CDR3 protein: ASRRDRYTEAF
V gene: TRBV2; CDR3 protein: ASSEQGVSNQPQH
V gene: TRBV5-4; CDR3 protein: ASSLVGQIYGYT
V gene: TRBV5-8; CDR3 protein: ASSLREPDTQY
V gene: TRBV21-1; CDR3 protein: ASSKGTGGVHQPQH
V gene: TRBV2; CDR3 protein: ASRPTARPGYT
V gene: TRBV4-3; CDR3 protein: ASSQAPAGNEQF
V gene: TRBV6-5; CDR3 protein: ASSLSKDRNTEAF
V gene: TRBV10-2; CDR3 protein: ASSDWGQTEAF
V gene: TRBV6-6; CDR3 protein: AHGSPNYGYT
V gene: TRBV6-2/TRBV6-3; CDR3 protein: ASSNTGAYEQY
V gene: TRBV18; CDR3 protein: ASSPRTSQNTGELF
V gene: TRBV9; CDR3 protein: ASSVDDYTSPWEQY
V gene: TRBV6-5; CDR3 protein: ASSYMSARGFEQY
V gene: TRBV2; CDR3 protein: ASSEERLSSGANVLT
V gene: TRBV19; CDR3 protein: ASNQGSASYEQY
V gene: TRBV28; CDR3 protein: ASSSPIGTGASYEQY
V gene: TRBV30; CDR3 protein: AWSKTGRPHNYGYT
V gene: TRBV28; CDR3 protein: ASSSWGQGGGYT
V gene: TRBV7-2; CDR3 protein: ASRAPLGGRTEAF
V gene: TRBV30; CDR3 protein: AWSNKDRDYGYT
V gene: TRBV5-6; CDR3 protein: ASSLDSDNSPLH
V gene: TRBV7-2; CDR3 protein: ASSGRDERAPYEQY
V gene: TRBV5-4; CDR3 protein: ASSLVAGSSDTQY
V gene: TRBV19; CDR3 protein: ASRGTGVAGELF
V gene: TRBV7-2; CDR3 protein: ASSLRGFDQPQH
V gene: TRBV12-3/TRBV12-4; CDR3 protein: ASSPTLWTQY
V gene: TRBV5-4; CDR3 protein: ASSSTVNTEAF
V gene: TRBV5-4; CDR3 protein: ASSKQGGDEKLF
V gene: TRBV7-2; CDR3 protein: ASSLQGAGDTQY
V gene: TRBV11-2; CDR3 protein: ASSSRTGQETQY